Listed below are T cell receptor beta chains from one sample, sequenced in a study of shared clonotypes between healthy human individuals. Some clones are missing from TCRdb's copy, which holds only in-frame ones; the method was immunoSEQ multiplex PCR. The sample holds 850,000 to 1,100,000 clones, roughly 77% seen once. Input material: memory CD4+ T cells from PBMCs. These receptors all stem from a man younger than 35 in good health. Some clones in this sample may be carry-over from other donors' samples. The CDR3 runs from the conserved cysteine through the conserved F or W. The order of the fields is clone size, CDR3 length, J gene, V gene, D gene, CDR3 protein, CDR3 DNA. The D gene is left open where the match is weak. Not all rows give a size; the values are once, few, many and, for expanded clones, a class.

.,14,TRBJ2-7,TRBV5-1,.,CASSFTAEAYEQYF,TGCGCCAGCAGCTTTACTGCGGAGGCCTACGAGCAGTACTTC
.,18,TRBJ2-2,TRBV7-9,TRBD2,CASSLGLWGLVLLGELFF,TGTGCCAGCAGCTTAGGGCTTTGGGGACTAGTACTACTCGGGGAGCTGTTTTTT
.,16,TRBJ2-2,TRBV7-2,.,CASSLLNARDTGELFF,TGTGCCAGCAGCCTACTGAATGCTCGGGACACCGGGGAGCTGTTTTTT
.,18,TRBJ2-1,TRBV9,TRBD2,CASSVGLAGASSYNEQFF,TGTGCCAGCAGCGTTGGACTAGCGGGGGCAAGCTCCTACAATGAGCAGTTCTTC
.,15,TRBJ1-2,TRBV29-1,.,CSASRAAGGEDGYTF,TGCAGCGCCTCCAGGGCGGCAGGAGGGGAGGATGGCTACACCTTC
.,15,TRBJ1-2,TRBV6-1,TRBD1,CASSELSDRVGGYTF,TGTGCCAGCAGTGAATTATCGGACAGGGTGGGAGGCTACACCTTC
.,15,TRBJ1-5,TRBV5-1,.,CASSLGLGSNQPQHF,TGCGCCAGCAGCTTGGGATTGGGGAGCAATCAGCCCCAGCATTTT
.,15,TRBJ2-4,TRBV19,TRBD1,CASSFSGTGVYIQYF,TGTGCCAGTAGTTTCTCCGGGACAGGGGTGTACATTCAGTACTTC
.,19,TRBJ2-3,TRBV4-2,TRBD2,CASSQDTRLADSSTDTQYF,TGTGCCAGCAGCCAAGATACGAGACTAGCGGATTCTAGCACAGATACGCAGTATTTT
.,12,TRBJ1-2,TRBV11-2,.,CASTIQRYGYTF,TGTGCCAGCACCATCCAGCGGTATGGCTACACCTTC
.,16,TRBJ1-3,TRBV15,.,CATSVYPEMSGNTIYF,TGTGCCACCAGCGTCTACCCGGAGATGTCTGGAAACACCATATATTTT
.,10,TRBJ2-7,TRBV29-1,.,CSVGSYEQYF,TGCAGCGTCGGGAGCTACGAGCAGTACTTC
many,12,TRBJ2-7,TRBV10-2,.,CASSEVGGEQYF,TGCGCCAGCAGTGAGGTAGGGGGCGAGCAGTACTTC
.,13,TRBJ2-7,TRBV30,.,CAWSVRGPSEQYF,TGTGCCTGGAGTGTACGAGGACCCAGCGAGCAGTACTTC
once,15,TRBJ2-4,TRBV5-1,.,CASSLGPVPKNIQYF,TGCGCCAGCAGCTTGGGACCCGTCCCGAAAAACATTCAGTACTTC
.,14,TRBJ1-5,TRBV6-1,.,CASSVHNSNQPQHF,TGTGCCAGCAGCGTCCACAATAGCAATCAGCCCCAGCATTTT
.,13,TRBJ1-2,TRBV6-5,.,CASSYSADYGYTF,TGTGCCAGCAGTTACTCGGCAGACTATGGCTACACCTTC
few,12,TRBJ1-1,TRBV29-1,TRBD1,CSVGQVNTEAFF,TGCAGCGTGGGACAGGTGAACACTGAAGCTTTCTTT
once,13,TRBJ2-1,TRBV5-1,TRBD2,CASSREGPNEQFF,TGCGCCAGCAGCCGGGAGGGCCCCAATGAGCAGTTCTTC
once,14,TRBJ2-1,TRBV30,.,CACSGTTLRGEQFF,TGTGCCTGCTCCGGGACTACGCTCAGGGGTGAGCAGTTCTTC
many,16,TRBJ2-5,TRBV18,TRBD1,CASSPFGQGTRETQYF,TGTGCCAGCTCACCATTCGGACAGGGGACTCGAGAGACCCAGTACTTC
.,13,TRBJ1-1,TRBV6-4,.,CASSAGENTEAFF,TGTGCCAGCAGTGCCGGGGAGAACACTGAAGCTTTCTTT
.,15,TRBJ1-2,TRBV5-1,TRBD1,CASSFQGGKEGGYTF,TGCGCCAGCAGCTTTCAGGGGGGTAAGGAAGGTGGCTACACCTTC
.,15,TRBJ2-2,TRBV29-1,.,CSVKQGLWDTGELFF,TGCAGCGTTAAACAGGGTCTGTGGGACACCGGGGAGCTGTTTTTT
.,11,TRBJ2-1,TRBV20-1,.,CSARGYNEQFF,TGCAGTGCCAGGGGCTACAATGAGCAGTTCTTC
.,13,TRBJ1-4,TRBV5-4,.,CASSVEVDEKLFF,TGTGCCAGCAGCGTGGAGGTAGATGAAAAACTGTTTTTT
many,15,TRBJ2-1,TRBV2,TRBD2,CASSAERDSYNEQFF,TGTGCCAGCAGTGCGGAGCGGGATTCCTACAATGAGCAGTTCTTC
few,15,TRBJ1-2,TRBV30,TRBD1,CASPRGTQGDNGYTF,TGTGCCTCACCCCGGGGAACACAGGGGGATAATGGCTACACCTTC
.,14,TRBJ1-1,TRBV30,TRBD1,CAWSRGQGNTEAFF,TGTGCCTGGAGCCGGGGACAGGGAAACACTGAAGCTTTCTTT
.,14,TRBJ1-5,TRBV4-1,.,CASSQAPDNQPQHF,TGCGCCAGCAGCCAAGCCCCCGATAATCAGCCCCAGCATTTT
once,17,TRBJ2-3,TRBV5-4,TRBD2,CASSRGLAGVSTDTQYF,TGTGCCAGCAGCCGGGGACTAGCGGGAGTTAGTACAGATACGCAGTATTTT
.,16,TRBJ2-1,TRBV7-3,.,CASSLEGSSSYNEQFF,TGTGCCAGCAGCTTAGAGGGATCTAGCTCCTACAATGAGCAGTTCTTC
once,14,TRBJ1-2,TRBV29-1,TRBD1,CSVGPGQGHYGYTF,TGCAGCGTCGGACCGGGACAGGGACACTATGGCTACACCTTC
.,14,TRBJ1-1,TRBV6-5,.,CASSLRQANTEAFF,TGTGCCAGCAGTTTACGACAGGCCAACACTGAAGCTTTCTTT
.,13,TRBJ2-7,TRBV15,.,CATTADGAVEQYF,TGTGCCACCACGGCGGATGGGGCTGTCGAGCAGTACTTC
few,14,TRBJ2-7,TRBV7-2,.,CASSLDGAAYEQYF,TGTGCCAGCAGCTTAGACGGGGCCGCCTACGAGCAGTACTTC
.,13,TRBJ2-7,TRBV27,TRBD2,CASRLLSGRVGYF,TGTGCCAGCCGCCTTCTTAGCGGGAGGGTGGGGTACTTC
.,11,TRBJ2-7,TRBV20-1,.,CSARSATGQYF,TGCAGTGCTAGATCCGCTACGGGGCAGTACTTC
.,15,TRBJ2-5,TRBV5-1,TRBD2,CASSRLAGVVETQYF,TGCGCCAGCTCTCGACTAGCGGGAGTTGTTGAGACCCAGTACTTC
.,13,TRBJ1-2,TRBV6-5,.,CASSFRRGTGYTF,TGTGCCAGCAGTTTTCGTAGGGGTACGGGCTACACCTTC
.,13,TRBJ2-7,TRBV6-5,.,CASTRPGVYEQYF,TGTGCCAGCACCCGCCCAGGGGTCTACGAGCAGTACTTC
.,13,TRBJ2-1,TRBV14,TRBD1,CASSHYPDRVEFF,TGTGCCAGCAGCCATTACCCGGACAGGGTAGAGTTCTTC
.,13,TRBJ2-5,TRBV28,.,CASLGGTEETQYF,TGTGCCAGCCTTGGGGGGACAGAAGAGACCCAGTACTTC
.,14,TRBJ2-3,TRBV30,TRBD2,CAWTSGLSTDTQYF,TGTGCCTGGACTAGCGGCCTAAGCACAGATACGCAGTATTTT
.,16,TRBJ2-7,TRBV2,.,CASSDVTGRASYEQYF,TGTGCCAGCAGTGACGTAACGGGACGGGCCTCCTACGAGCAGTACTTC
.,14,TRBJ2-2,TRBV18,TRBD1,CASSPTGSTGELFF,TGTGCCAGCTCACCGACAGGGAGCACCGGGGAGCTGTTTTTT
few,11,TRBJ1-1,TRBV7-9,.,CASSLNLRAFF,TGTGCCAGCAGCTTAAACCTTAGGGCTTTCTTT
.,15,TRBJ1-2,TRBV2,.,CASNKGRDSGMLGTF,TGTGCCAGCAACAAAGGGCGGGACTCCGGTATGTTGGGGACCTTC
.,14,TRBJ1-5,TRBV6-1,TRBD1,CASSQQGGNQPQHF,TGTGCCAGCAGCCAACAGGGGGGCAATCAGCCCCAGCATTTT
.,14,TRBJ1-1,TRBV28,.,CASSLGQRNTEAFF,TGTGCCAGCAGTTTAGGCCAGAGAAACACTGAAGCTTTCTTT
.,14,TRBJ2-7,TRBV10-3,TRBD1,CAISEGTGAYEQYF,TGTGCCATCAGTGAGGGGACAGGAGCCTACGAGCAGTACTTC
.,16,TRBJ2-3,TRBV19,TRBD2,CASSKGLAGLTDTQYF,TGTGCCAGTAGTAAAGGACTAGCGGGCCTCACAGATACGCAGTATTTT
.,13,TRBJ2-1,TRBV7-2,.,CASSFLRESEQFF,TGTGCCAGCAGCTTTTTACGGGAGAGTGAGCAGTTCTTC
.,15,TRBJ1-1,TRBV25-1,TRBD1,CASSGTGGWDTEAFF,TGTGCCAGCAGTGGGACAGGGGGCTGGGACACTGAAGCTTTCTTT
.,13,TRBJ2-3,TRBV6-5,.,CASSYSKLDTQYF,TGTGCCAGCAGTTACTCGAAGTTAGATACGCAGTATTTT